This is a list of T cell receptor beta chains from one sample in a study of beta chain features in type 1 diabetes. Clones were read by immunoSEQ multiplex PCR, and TCRdb kept only the in-frame ones, dropping some. The sample has roughly 400,000 clones; roughly a tenth are singletons. Sequenced sample: central memory CD4+ T cells from blood. Receptor source: a man younger than 45 with type 1 diabetes. Each CDR3 is given with its conserved first and last residue. The D gene is left open where the match is weak. Not all rows give a size; the values are once, few, many and, for expanded clones, a class.

>many|TRBV28|TRBJ2-1|-
TGTGCCAGCAGCGGGAACCCTGGTAAGGGTAGCTCCTACAATGAGCAGTTCTTC
CASSGNPGKGSSYNEQFF
>few|TRBV21-1|TRBJ2-3|-
TGTGCCAGCAGCAAAGGTCTAGCGGGAGGTACAGATACGCAGTATTTT
CASSKGLAGGTDTQYF
>few|TRBV5-4|TRBJ2-7|TRBD1
TGTGCCAGCAGCTGGGACAGGGCCAACGAGCAGTACTTC
CASSWDRANEQYF
>few|TRBV5-1|TRBJ2-7|-
TGCGCCAGCAGCAGGACTCGACAGCAAGCCTACGAGCAGTACTTC
CASSRTRQQAYEQYF
>-|TRBV6-5|TRBJ2-1|-
TGTGCCAGCAGTTATCAGGGTAGCTCCTACAATGAGCAGTTCTTC
CASSYQGSSYNEQFF
>-|TRBV7-2|TRBJ2-7|TRBD1
TGTGCCAGCAGCCCGGACAGGGTCGAGCAGTACTTC
CASSPDRVEQYF
>-|TRBV7-8|TRBJ2-5|-
TGTGCCAGCAGCACTCAACAGGTGGGAGAGACCCAGTACTTC
CASSTQQVGETQYF
>-|TRBV5-4|TRBJ2-6|-
TGTGCCAGCTTCGACAGCTCTGGGGCCAACGTCCTGACTTTC
CASFDSSGANVLTF
>-|TRBV7-6|TRBJ2-1|TRBD2
TGTGCCAGCAGCTCAGGACAGCGGGAGAGATCCTACAATGAGCAGTTCTTC
CASSSGQRERSYNEQFF
>-|TRBV7-2|TRBJ2-3|TRBD1
TGTGCCAGCAGCCAGACAGGGGCGAGCACAGATACGCAGTATTTT
CASSQTGASTDTQYF